This is a list of T cell receptor beta chains from one sample in a study of shared clonotypes between healthy human individuals. Method: immunoSEQ multiplex PCR; TCRdb's copy keeps in-frame clones and lacks some. The sample records some 2,500,000 clones, about nine tenths being singletons. Material: naive CD4+ T cells from PBMCs. These receptors came from a man aged 18 to 30 in good health. Some clones in this sample may be carry-over from other donors' samples. Both conserved end residues are part of each CDR3. The D gene is left open where the match is weak. Size is stated for part of the rows, as once, few or many counts, or as a class when the clone is expanded.

15,TRBJ2-7,.,.,TRBV15,TGTGCCACCAGCAGAGATTGGGGCAGGGGAGGCGAGCAGTACTTC,CATSRDWGRGGEQYF
14,TRBJ2-7,TRBD2,.,TRBV28,TGTGCCAGCAGTTTATTCGGCGGGAGACCCGAGCAGTACTTC,CASSLFGGRPEQYF
13,TRBJ1-5,.,.,TRBV5-8,TGTGCCAGCAGCGGGCGTAGCAATCAGCCCCAGCATTTT,CASSGRSNQPQHF
13,TRBJ1-2,.,.,TRBV27,TGTGCCAGCAGTTTTCAGGGAAACTATGGCTACACCTTC,CASSFQGNYGYTF
11,TRBJ2-7,.,.,TRBV10-1,TGCGCCAGCGGGACGGTTTACGAGCAGTACTTC,CASGTVYEQYF
15,TRBJ1-5,.,.,TRBV19,TGTGCCAGTACCCTACTACAGGGCGGTCATCAGCCCCAGCATTTT,CASTLLQGGHQPQHF
14,TRBJ2-7,TRBD2,.,TRBV10-1,TGCGCCAGCATCGGACTAGCGGGAACCTACGAGCAGTACTTC,CASIGLAGTYEQYF
13,TRBJ2-3,.,.,TRBV19,TGTGCCAGTAGTATAGTCAATGCAGATACGCAGTATTTT,CASSIVNADTQYF
15,TRBJ2-5,.,.,TRBV5-1,TGCGCCAGCAGCCCCCCCACAGGGCTCCAAGAGACCCAGTACTTC,CASSPPTGLQETQYF
15,TRBJ2-5,TRBD2,.,TRBV6-6,TGTGCCAGCACCATTCTAGCGGGAGGGGGGGAGACCCAGTACTTC,CASTILAGGGETQYF
16,TRBJ2-1,.,.,TRBV4-2,TGTGCCAGCAGCCAAGACGGAATATCGTCTTACAATGAGCAGTTCTTC,CASSQDGISSYNEQFF
15,TRBJ2-7,.,.,TRBV5-1,TGCGCCAGCAGCTTGGTGGCTCGTGCGAAGTACGAGCAGTACTTC,CASSLVARAKYEQYF
15,TRBJ2-4,.,.,TRBV5-1,TGCGCCAGCAGTATAGGGGGTTCGCGGGCTAACATTCAGTACTTC,CASSIGGSRANIQYF
14,TRBJ2-7,TRBD2,.,TRBV7-9,TGTGCCAGCAGCTTTAGCGGGTACCCCTACGAGCAGTACTTC,CASSFSGYPYEQYF
10,TRBJ2-3,.,.,TRBV5-4,TGTGCCAGCGGAGGGGATACGCAGTATTTT,CASGGDTQYF
13,TRBJ2-7,TRBD2,.,TRBV14,TGTGCCAGCAGCCAAGTAGCGGGAGGAACGCAGTACTTC,CASSQVAGGTQYF
18,TRBJ2-7,TRBD1,.,TRBV5-4,TGTGCCAGCAGCCCTTCCCCCCGACCGGGACAGGGACCCTACGAGCAGTACTTC,CASSPSPRPGQGPYEQYF
15,TRBJ2-7,TRBD2,.,TRBV19,TGTGCCAGTAGTATAAGAGCGGGAAGGAGTTACGAGCAGTACTTC,CASSIRAGRSYEQYF
16,TRBJ2-6,.,.,TRBV11-2,TGTGCCAGCAGCTTAAGATCTGACTCTGGGGCCAACGTCCTGACTTTC,CASSLRSDSGANVLTF
15,TRBJ2-5,TRBD2,.,TRBV5-4,TGTGCCAGCAGCTTGGCCGGCGGGAGGGTTGAGACCCAGTACTTC,CASSLAGGRVETQYF
15,TRBJ1-4,TRBD1,.,TRBV19,TGTGCCAGTAGTAGACGGGACAGCTTTAATGAAAAACTGTTTTTT,CASSRRDSFNEKLFF
14,TRBJ1-3,.,.,TRBV19,TGTGCCAGTAGTATCCGGGGCTCTGGAAACACCATATATTTT,CASSIRGSGNTIYF
13,TRBJ1-1,.,.,TRBV5-1,TGCGCCAGCAGCTTGTCGGCTCTCGCTGAAGCTTTCTTT,CASSLSALAEAFF
14,TRBJ1-1,.,.,TRBV5-1,TGCGCCAGCAGCCAGCGGCTCAGAGGCACTGAAGCTTTCTTT,CASSQRLRGTEAFF
18,TRBJ2-6,.,.,TRBV6-1,TGTGCCAGCAGTGAAGCTGCAGGGATCCCCTCTGGGGCCAACGTCCTGACTTTC,CASSEAAGIPSGANVLTF
15,TRBJ2-1,TRBD1,.,TRBV5-4,TGTGCCAGCAGCCAGGACAGGGGCTACTACAATGAGCAGTTCTTC,CASSQDRGYYNEQFF
14,TRBJ1-2,TRBD1,once,TRBV10-3,TGTGCCATCGCTCTGGGGACAGGGGGCTATGGCTACACCTTC,CAIALGTGGYGYTF
13,TRBJ2-5,TRBD2,.,TRBV6-5,TGTGCCAGCAGGTCGGCGGGAGCAGAGACCCAGTACTTC,CASRSAGAETQYF
13,TRBJ1-4,TRBD1,.,TRBV5-1,TGCGCCAGCGGAGGGACAGGGGGTGAAAAACTGTTTTTT,CASGGTGGEKLFF
14,TRBJ1-3,.,.,TRBV28,TGTGCCAGCAGTTTAATGGGGGTAGGAAACACCATATATTTT,CASSLMGVGNTIYF
12,TRBJ2-1,TRBD2,.,TRBV6-5,TGTGCCAGCAGTGGACTAGGTAGTGAGCAGTTCTTC,CASSGLGSEQFF
17,TRBJ2-3,TRBD2,.,TRBV7-2,TGTGCCAGCAGCTCCGGAGAAGGGACTAGCGGGAGAGATACGCAGTATTTT,CASSSGEGTSGRDTQYF
17,TRBJ2-2,.,.,TRBV6-1,TGTGCCAGCAGTGAAGCGAGTATGCAGGGGTACACCGGGGAGCTGTTTTTT,CASSEASMQGYTGELFF
14,TRBJ2-7,.,.,TRBV5-4,TGTGCCAGCAGCTTGGGGGCGGGGTTGGACGAGCAGTACTTC,CASSLGAGLDEQYF
16,TRBJ2-3,TRBD2,once,TRBV28,TGTGCCAGCAGGACGACTAGCGGAGCCCCCACAGATACGCAGTATTTT,CASRTTSGAPTDTQYF
14,TRBJ1-3,.,.,TRBV5-8,TGTGCCAGCAGCTTGGTACCTTTAGGAAACACCATATATTTT,CASSLVPLGNTIYF
13,TRBJ2-2,TRBD1,.,TRBV30,TGTGCCTGGGGGACAGGAGTTACCGGGGAGCTGTTTTTT,CAWGTGVTGELFF
14,TRBJ2-2,.,.,TRBV5-1,TGCGCCACCACACACCGTCAAAACACCGGGGAGCTGTTTTTT,CATTHRQNTGELFF
14,TRBJ2-7,TRBD2,.,TRBV18,TGTGCCAGCTCACCAACTAGCGGACCCTACGAGCAGTACTTC,CASSPTSGPYEQYF
11,TRBJ2-1,.,.,TRBV2,TGTGCCAGCGCGCCCTACAATGAGCAGTTCTTC,CASAPYNEQFF